This T cell receptor (beta chain) was documented in a study of blood T cell repertoires in COVID-19. Study background: Sample material is recorded as cDNA or gDNA derived from T cells, B-cell-depleted T cells, or PBMCs.

Germline values: CDR1 MGHRA, CDR2 YSYEKL. The V end was cut by 6 bases, the J end by 9 bases, with 12 bases between. This CDR3 has 13 residues. The method was immunoSEQ multiplex PCR; TCRdb's version includes in-frame clones alone and lacks a portion of them. The sample consists of about 140,000 clones, roughly 84% of them appearing once. Seattle participants joined during active infection and were tracked over time. This chain joins TRBV4-1 and TRBJ1-6, with unresolved D. This clonotype originated in a man aged 25-45 years with COVID-19, enrolled during active disease. The sequenced sample was peripheral blood. CDR3 loop: CASRSYLISPLHF. The CDR3 nucleotides are TGCGCCAGCAGAAGCTACCTAATTTCACCCCTCCACTTT.